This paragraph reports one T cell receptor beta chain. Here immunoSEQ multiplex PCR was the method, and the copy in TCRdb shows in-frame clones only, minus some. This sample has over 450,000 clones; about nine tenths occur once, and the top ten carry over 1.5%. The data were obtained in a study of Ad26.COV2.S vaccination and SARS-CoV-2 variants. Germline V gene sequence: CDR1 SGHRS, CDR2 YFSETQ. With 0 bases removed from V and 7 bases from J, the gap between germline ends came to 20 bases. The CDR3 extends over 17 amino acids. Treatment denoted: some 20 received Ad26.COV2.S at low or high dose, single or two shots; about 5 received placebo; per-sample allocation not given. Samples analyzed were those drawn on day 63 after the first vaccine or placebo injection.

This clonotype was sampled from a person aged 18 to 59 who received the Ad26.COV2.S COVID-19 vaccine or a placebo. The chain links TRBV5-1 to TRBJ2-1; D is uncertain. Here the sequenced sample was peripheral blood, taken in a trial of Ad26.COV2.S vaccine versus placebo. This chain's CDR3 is CASSLAVSTVMGNEQFF. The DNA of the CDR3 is TGCGCCAGCAGCTTGGCGGTTAGTACGGTTATGGGAAATGAGCAGTTCTTC.